The clone carrying this T cell receptor beta chain appeared many times. No antigen is known for it. These data come from a study of T cell repertoires in cytomegalovirus infection. About the study: Public TCR beta signatures provided an indication of both CMV infection and a matching HLA type. General study points: The ex vivo response was dominated by HLA-C-restricted CMV-specific TCR beta clonotypes. Pooled public TCR beta family frequency picked out CMV carriers with the relevant HLA.

With 8 bases removed from V and 5 bases from J, the gap between germline ends came to 14 bases. The CDR3 is 13 amino acids. Germline CDR1 and CDR2: MRHNA and SNTAGT. TCRdb reanalysed the reads using MiXCR and keeps one entry per CDR3 protein. This table has fewer than 550,000 distinct CDR3 sequences, around 11% appearing once. This TCR came from a human donor in good health (CMV status not recorded). Some clones in this sample may be carry-over from other donors' samples. Material: PBMCs. This chain connects TRBV6-4 to TRBJ2-3, with D hard to call. CDR3 protein: CASGQVAGDTQYF. The CDR3 DNA sequence: TGTGCCAGCGGTCAGGTCGCCGGAGATACGCAGTATTTT.